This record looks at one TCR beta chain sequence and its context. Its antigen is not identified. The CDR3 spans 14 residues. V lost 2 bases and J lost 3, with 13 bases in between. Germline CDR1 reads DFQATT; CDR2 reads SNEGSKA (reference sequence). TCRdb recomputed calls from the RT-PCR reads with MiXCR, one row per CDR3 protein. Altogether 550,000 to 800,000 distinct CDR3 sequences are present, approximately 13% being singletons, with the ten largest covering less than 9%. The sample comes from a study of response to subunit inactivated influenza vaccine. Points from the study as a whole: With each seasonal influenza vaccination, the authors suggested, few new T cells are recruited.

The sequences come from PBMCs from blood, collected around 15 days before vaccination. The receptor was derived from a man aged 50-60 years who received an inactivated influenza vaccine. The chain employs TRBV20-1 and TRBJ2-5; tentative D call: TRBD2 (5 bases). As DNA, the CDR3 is TGCAGTGCTAGACTAGGGAGTTCAAAAGAGACCCAGTACTTC. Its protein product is CSARLGSSKETQYF.